The 30 T cell receptor beta chains below were found in one sample sequenced in a study of T cells in Graves' hyperthyroidism and ophthalmopathy. The CDR3 regions of TCR beta were amplified from RNA transcripts. TCR CDR3 underwent first-round RT-PCR with the HTBI primer set. From the multiplex PCR reads, TCRdb called clonotypes with MiXCR, one entry per CDR3 protein. The data contain about 360,000 distinct CDR3 sequences, 13% of them singletons. The sequenced sample consisted of blood. These receptors all come from a woman under 30 with Graves' hyperthyroidism.

The chain carries TRBV25-1 and TRBJ2-7, with D maybe TRBD1 (6 bases). Germline V gene data show CDR1 as MGHDK and CDR2 as SYGVNS. CDR3 size: 12 residues. V dropped 3 bases and J dropped 4 bases, with 7 bases sitting between them. CDR3 in DNA: TGTGCCAGCAGTGAGACAGGTTACGAGCAGTACTTC. This codes for CASSETGYEQYF.

This clonotype was picked up many times. The CDR3 nucleotides read TGTGCCAGCTCACCATCAGGGGGCGAAACCTATGGCTACACCTTC. Protein sequence: CASSPSGGETYGYTF. The chain recombines TRBV18 with TRBJ1-2, with 8 nucleotides matching TRBD1. Germline CDR1 KGHSH, CDR2 LQKENI. The V and J ends lost 2 bases and 4 bases, in that order; junction bases with no gene match: 6. The CDR3 totals 15 residues.

V gene TRBV24-1 combines with J gene TRBJ1-4; D is unresolved. V lost 8 bases and J 2 bases, leaving 8 bases between the germline ends. CDR3 length: 13 amino acids. Germline CDR1 is KGHDR and CDR2 is SFDVKD. CDR3 DNA: TGTGCCACCAAAGGCTCGACTAATGAAAAACTGTTTTTT. This gives the protein CATKGSTNEKLFF.

The V gene is TRBV19, the J gene TRBJ1-6, with a possible D match to TRBD1 (5 bases). Germline lookup yields CDR1 LNHDA and CDR2 SQIVND (reference sequence). The CDR3 length is 13 residues. V lost 8 bases, J lost 6 bases, and 11 bases lay in between. The CDR3 DNA is TGTGCCAGTTCGATGGGGCGTAATTCACCCCTCCACTTT. Translated: CASSMGRNSPLHF.

This clonotype was recorded many times. CDR3 in amino acids: CASSSRMHSNQPQHF. The CDR3 region has the DNA TGTGCCAGCAGCTCAAGAATGCATAGCAATCAGCCCCAGCATTTT. The chain uses TRBV13 and TRBJ1-5, with D unclear. V lost 4 bases and J lost 0, with 10 bases in between. The CDR3 runs to 15 residues. Germline CDR1 is PRHDT and CDR2 is FYEKMQ (reference sequence).

There are a few counts of this clonotype. The chain carries TRBV14 and TRBJ1-2; unclear D gene. Germline-derived CDR1 and CDR2 are SGHDN and FVKESK. Deletions cut 4 bases from V and 4 bases from J, with 19 bases between. The CDR3 contains 16 residues. The CDR3 spells CASSPGRSHPPYGYTF. The CDR3, as DNA: TGTGCCAGCAGCCCCGGACGGAGCCACCCGCCCTATGGCTACACCTTC.

This clonotype has at least ten counts. The V and J genes are TRBV7-8 and TRBJ1-2; maybe TRBD1 (5 bases). The CDR3 covers 13 residues. V was cut by 3 bases and J by 6 bases, with 11 bases left in between. CDR1 and CDR2 (germline): SGHVS, FQNEAQ. The chain's CDR3 is CASSFEGSDGYTF. The CDR3 bases are TGTGCCAGCAGCTTTGAGGGGAGCGATGGCTACACCTTC.

This clonotype was picked up many times. This chain connects TRBV5-6 to TRBJ2-1; D tentatively fits TRBD1 or TRBD2 (5 bases each). Per germline, CDR1 SGHDT and CDR2 YYEEEE. The V gene lost 3 bases and the J gene lost 4 bases, with 23 bases spanning the gap. CDR3 length: 18 amino acids. For the CDR3, the DNA is TGTGCCAGCAGCTCAGAGGGATATGGGACCGTGCTTTACAATGAGCAGTTCTTC. It codes for CASSSEGYGTVLYNEQFF.

The V and J genes are TRBV6-1 and TRBJ2-7; 10 bases are a match to TRBD1. V dropped 5 bases and J dropped 3; count of bases not matched to a gene: 13. Germline V CDR1 and CDR2: MNHNS, SASEGT. This CDR3 is built from 17 residues. CDR3 nucleotide sequence: TGTGCCAGCAGTCAAGATCCACCGGGACAGGGGCACTACGAGCAGTACTTC. It translates to CASSQDPPGQGHYEQYF.

This clonotype was detected many times. The rearrangement uses TRBV12-3 or TRBV12-4 and TRBJ2-2; weak D call: TRBD1 (6 bases). The V end lost 7 bases, the J end lost 2 bases, and 14 bases lay between the germline ends. The CDR3 contains 15 residues. The CDR3 DNA reads TGTGCCAGCACCGCCGGGACACCCAACACCGGGGAGCTGTTTTTT. Its protein product is CASTAGTPNTGELFF.

The chain joins TRBV20-1 to TRBJ2-1; TRBD2 might be the D (7 bases). Trimming stripped 4 bases from V and 7 bases from J, with 14 bases between. This CDR3 is built from 13 residues. Germline loops: CDR1 DFQATT, CDR2 SNEGSKA (reference sequence). This CDR3 reads CSATRGGLNEQFF. CDR3 DNA: TGCAGTGCTACAAGGGGGGGCTTGAATGAGCAGTTCTTC.

This clonotype was seen at least ten times. This sequence joins TRBV15 and TRBJ2-4; TRBD2 aligns across 11 bases. The germline CDR1 and CDR2 sequences are LNHNV and YYDKDF (reference sequence). With V trimmed by 6 bases and J by 2 bases, 15 bases remained unmatched. The CDR3 runs 19 residues. This chain's CDR3 is CATRALIAGGPHSKNIQYF. CDR3 in DNA: TGTGCCACCAGGGCCCTCATAGCGGGAGGGCCTCACTCCAAAAACATTCAGTACTTC.

The chain has TRBV20-1 and TRBJ1-2, with 11 bases fitting TRBD1. V trimming: 6 bases; J trimming: 0 bases; junction bases outside the gene matches: 6. Per germline, CDR1 DFQATT and CDR2 SNEGSKA (reference sequence). CDR3 length: 15 residues. CDR3 loop: CSARDRGGPNYGYTF. The CDR3 nucleotides read TGCAGTGCAAGGGACAGGGGGGGTCCTAACTATGGCTACACCTTC.

This clonotype was observed a few times. A much larger clone is a single base away; this may be a read error. This chain connects TRBV7-9 to TRBJ2-1; maybe TRBD2 (6 bases). There are 15 residues in the CDR3. From germline, CDR1 is SEHNR and CDR2 FQNEAQ (reference sequence). The CDR3 DNA sequence: TGTGCCAGCAGCTTAGGACTAGTGACAAACAATGAGCGGTTCTTC. As protein: CASSLGLVTNNERFF. Drawing the rest from reference TRBV7-9 and TRBJ2-1, the complete variable domain is DTGVSQNPRHKITKRGQNVTFRCDPISEHNRLYWYRQTLGQGPEFLTYFQNEAQLEKSRLLSDRFSAERPKGSFSTLEIQRTEQGDSAMYLCASSLGLVTNNERFFGPGTRLTVL.

A word on this clonotype: This could be a read error, since a much larger clone is one nucleotide away. This chain joins TRBV11-2 and TRBJ2-1; tentative D call: TRBD2 (7 bases). Germline loops: CDR1 SGHAT, CDR2 FQNNGV. V was pared by 5 bases and J by 6 bases, with 20 bases between. The length of the CDR3 is 16 residues. CDR3 nucleotide sequence: TGTGCCAGCAGCCACTGGGACGGGGGGCGGTTCAATGAGCAGTTCTTC. Amino acids: CASSHWDGGRFNEQFF.

This clonotype appeared a few times. The CDR3, as DNA: TGTGCCAGCAGTGACCCGGACAGGGGGCGGACCGGGGAGCTGTTTTTT. Translated, it gives CASSDPDRGRTGELFF. This chain joins TRBV6-1 and TRBJ2-2; 11 positions agree with TRBD1. CDR1 is MNHNS, CDR2 SASEGT, per germline. CDR3 size: 16 residues. Trimming removed 3 bases from V and 5 bases from J; junction bases left unmatched: 5.

Comment on this clonotype: A much bigger clone sits one base away, suggesting this may be a read error. V usage is TRBV19 and J usage is TRBJ2-2; 10 positions match TRBD2. The V gene's germline CDR1 is LNHDA and CDR2 SQIVND (reference sequence). J lost 13 bases, V lost 4 bases, and 6 bases had no gene match. This CDR3 is built from 13 residues. This chain's CDR3 is CASSTSGRGALFF. The CDR3 nucleotides are TGTGCCAGTAGTACTAGCGGGAGAGGAGCGCTGTTTTTT.

Many counts were recorded for this clonotype. This chain connects TRBV7-2 to TRBJ2-1, with a weak D call TRBD2 (6 bases). Per germline, CDR1 SGHTA and CDR2 FQGNSA. The CDR3 runs to 14 residues. Between the trimmed V and J ends, which lost 5 bases and 8 bases, there was a span of 16 bases. The DNA for the CDR3 is TGTGCCAGCAGCCCCCGACTAGTTGTACATGAGCAGTTCTTC. Protein product: CASSPRLVVHEQFF.

This clonotype occurred many times. The J gene is TRBJ2-7, the V gene TRBV20-1; TRBD2 aligns across 12 bases. Germline-derived CDR1 and CDR2 are DFQATT and SNEGSKA (reference sequence). V dropped 2 bases and J dropped 0; count of bases not matched to a gene: 2. This CDR3 spans 15 amino acids. In DNA, the CDR3 is TGCAGTGCTAGACAGACTAGCGGGAGCTCCTACGAGCAGTACTTC. Protein: CSARQTSGSSYEQYF.

This clonotype was seen at least ten times. V gene TRBV7-9 combines with J gene TRBJ2-2; D is unresolved. V lost 4 bases to trimming and J lost 0 bases, with 9 bases between them. CDR3 length: 15 amino acids. Germline V CDR1 and CDR2: SEHNR, FQNEAQ (reference sequence). CDR3 coding DNA: TGTGCCAGCAGCTACGCTCCAACGAACACCGGGGAGCTGTTTTTT. Encoded protein: CASSYAPTNTGELFF. The variable domain in full, completed from reference TRBV7-9 and TRBJ2-2, reads DTGVSQNPRHKITKRGQNVTFRCDPISEHNRLYWYRQTLGQGPEFLTYFQNEAQLEKSRLLSDRFSAERPKGSFSTLEIQRTEQGDSAMYLCASSYAPTNTGELFFGEGSRLTVL.

CDR3 region: CSAPRSGEFSSTDTQYF. The CDR3 DNA reads as TGCAGTGCTCCGCGCTCCGGAGAGTTTTCTAGCACAGATACGCAGTATTTT. The chain combines TRBV20-1 with TRBJ2-3; no clear D. CDR1 is DFQATT, CDR2 SNEGSKA, per germline (reference sequence). Between the trimmed V and J ends, which lost 5 bases and 0 bases, there was a span of 21 bases. The CDR3 covers 17 residues.

This clonotype was counted a few times. This chain uses TRBV6-1 with TRBJ1-6; D is perhaps TRBD1 (5 bases). Per the germline V gene, CDR1 is MNHNS and CDR2 is SASEGT. The CDR3 runs to 14 residues. The germline V and J ends were trimmed by 4 bases and 7 bases, with 11 bases remaining between them. For the CDR3, the DNA is TGTGCCAGCAGTGGCGGGACCTCGAATTCACCCCTCCACTTT. Encoded protein: CASSGGTSNSPLHF.

This clonotype came up many times. This chain links TRBV9 with TRBJ1-2, with D possibly TRBD1 on 5 matching bases. Germline V gene lookup returns CDR1 SGDLS and CDR2 YYNGEE. This CDR3 has 14 residues. V gave up 5 bases and J gave up 3 bases, with 14 bases separating them. CDR3 in amino acids: CASSPSAGHYGYTF. In DNA form, the CDR3 reads TGTGCCAGCAGTCCCTCAGCAGGGCACTATGGCTACACCTTC.

In this sample, this clonotype turned up many times. V and J are TRBV27 and TRBJ2-1; D possibly corresponds to TRBD2 (6 bases). Per germline, CDR1 MNHEY and CDR2 SMNVEV (reference sequence). The CDR3 extends over 14 amino acids. V was clipped by 4 bases and J by 5 bases, with 12 bases between them. The CDR3 coding sequence is TGTGCCAGCAGTTACCGGGGGAGACACAATGAGCAGTTCTTC. This gives the protein CASSYRGRHNEQFF.

The chain combines TRBV7-3 with TRBJ2-3, with D unresolved. The CDR3 loop spans 15 amino acids. CDR1 SGHTA and CDR2 FQGTGA come from the germline V gene. The V end lost 0 bases, the J end lost 3 bases, and 10 bases lay between the germline ends. CDR3 sequence reads: CASSLTLADTDTQYF. CDR3 bases: TGTGCCAGCAGCTTAACCTTGGCTGATACAGATACGCAGTATTTT.

CDR3 DNA: TGCAGTGCTAGAGGTACTCCGAACACTGAAGCTTTCTTT. This gives the protein CSARGTPNTEAFF. V is TRBV20-1 and J is TRBJ1-1, with no clear D. Trimming took off 1 base at V and 1 base at J, with 7 bases between the two ends. CDR1 is DFQATT, CDR2 SNEGSKA, per germline (reference sequence). The CDR3 totals 13 residues.

This clonotype was seen repeatedly, ten times or more. This sequence joins TRBV12-3 or TRBV12-4 and TRBJ1-3; no firm D call. Trimming pared 8 bases from V and 0 bases from J, leaving 14 bases between. The CDR3 has 15 residues. CDR3 protein: CASVGVPSSGNTIYF. The CDR3 nucleotides are TGTGCCAGCGTTGGAGTCCCGAGCTCTGGAAACACCATATATTTT.

This clonotype was seen repeatedly, ten times or more. V and J are TRBV6-1 and TRBJ2-5; 12 bases are shared with TRBD2. The CDR3 is made up of 17 amino acids. The V gene's germline CDR1 is MNHNS and CDR2 SASEGT. Unmatched junction bases numbered 13, after V lost 6 bases and J lost 5 bases. The CDR3 reads CASRDRGKTSGSETQYF. The CDR3, as DNA: TGTGCCAGCAGGGACAGGGGAAAGACTAGCGGGAGTGAGACCCAGTACTTC.

V gene TRBV4-3 combines with J gene TRBJ1-5; D gene uncertain. This CDR3 has 15 amino acids. Trimming took 0 bases from V and 4 from J, leaving 10 bases between them. Germline V CDR1 and CDR2: LGHNA, YSLEER. Written as DNA, the CDR3 is TGCGCCAGCAGCCAAGAATACCAGGTTAATCAGCCCCAGCATTTT. Its translation: CASSQEYQVNQPQHF.

Notes on this clonotype: This is likely a read error, given that the CDR3 carries no conserved phenylalanine or tryptophan at its end. The genes are TRBV10-3 and TRBJ2-5; 14 bases match TRBD2. This CDR3 has 14 residues. The germline CDR1 and CDR2 sequences are ENHRY and SYGVKD. Trimming at V came to 10 bases and at J to 2 bases, leaving 3 bases not matched to a gene. The DNA of the CDR3 is TGTGCCACCCGGACTAGCGGGGGGCAAGAGACCCAGTACCTC. As protein: CATRTSGGQETQYL.